The 22 T cell receptor beta chains below all came from one sample that was sequenced in a study of shared clonotypes between healthy human individuals. Assay: immunoSEQ multiplex PCR; the TCRdb copy retains only in-frame clones and omits some. The sample yields 2.5 million or so clones, more than 80% seen once. Specimen: naive CD4+ T cells sorted from blood. The subset denotes: CD45RA+ positively selected. These receptors all come from a man aged 18 to 29 in good health.

The V gene is TRBV10-3, the J gene TRBJ1-3; D gene ambiguous. Germline CDR1 ENHRY, CDR2 SYGVKD. CDR3 size: 14 residues. Deletions cut 6 bases from V and 4 bases from J, with 13 bases between. In DNA, the CDR3 is TGTGCCATCAGCGGTCCCGGAACGGGAAACACCATATATTTT. Its translation is CAISGPGTGNTIYF.

This chain joins TRBV25-1 and TRBJ2-3; the D gene could be TRBD1 or TRBD2 (5 bases each). Trimming left V 2 bases short and J 1 base short, with 7 bases between. CDR1 MGHDK and CDR2 SYGVNS come from the germline V gene. This CDR3 comprises 14 residues. In DNA, the CDR3 is TGTGCCAGCAGTGAAGAGGGGCGCACAGATACGCAGTATTTT. Translating gives CASSEEGRTDTQYF.

Concerning this clone: Within the sample, other DNA sequences also encode this same CDR3. This chain uses TRBV2 with TRBJ1-6, with TRBD1 matching over 10 bases. The CDR3 is 13 amino acids. The germline gives CDR1 SNHLY, CDR2 FYNNEI. V dropped 7 bases and J dropped 7; count of bases not matched to a gene: 1. The CDR3 bases are TGTGCCAGCACGGGACAGGGGAATTCACCCCTCCACTTT. Protein: CASTGQGNSPLHF.

The V call is TRBV21-1, the J call TRBJ2-5; TRBD1, the table's D call, lacks a check against the DNA. TRBV21-1 is a known pseudogene. CDR3 length equals 11 residues. CDR3 amino acids: CASSLWGPQYF. CDR3 in DNA: TGTGCCAGCAGCCTATGGGGCCCCCAGTACTTC.

J is TRBJ2-1 and V is TRBV6-5; perhaps TRBD2 as D (6 bases). The CDR3 loop spans 15 amino acids. Trimming took off 3 bases at V and 4 bases at J, with 13 bases between the two ends. Germline V CDR1 and CDR2: MNHEY, SVGAGI. Written as DNA, the CDR3 is TGTGCCAGCAGTTATGGGTCTAGCGTTTACAATGAGCAGTTCTTC. Its protein product is CASSYGSSVYNEQFF.

The V gene is TRBV19, the J gene TRBJ1-5; no reliable D call. This CDR3 is built from 14 residues. V lost 2 bases to trimming and J lost 5 bases, with 10 bases between them. Germline CDR1 and CDR2: LNHDA and SQIVND (reference sequence). In DNA, the CDR3 is TGTGCCAGTAGTATAACCAGGCTCGATCAGCCCCAGCATTTT. Encoded protein: CASSITRLDQPQHF.

A single count supports this clone. This chain connects TRBV6-1 to TRBJ1-6; no reliable D call. Deletions cut 8 bases from V and 9 bases from J, with 14 bases between. The CDR3 length is 13 residues. Germline CDR1 and CDR2: MNHNS and SASEGT. CDR3 in amino acids: CASQTLPGSPLHF. The CDR3 DNA follows: TGTGCCAGCCAAACTCTACCAGGTTCACCCCTCCACTTT.

The chain recombines TRBV10-3 with TRBJ2-1; 9 nucleotides align to TRBD2. There are 16 residues in the CDR3. CDR1 is ENHRY, CDR2 SYGVKD, per germline. V shed 4 bases, J shed 1 base, and the junction held 5 bases outside the gene matches. Here the CDR3 DNA reads TGTGCCATCAGTGTTAGCGGGGGTACTTCCTACAATGAGCAGTTCTTC. This gives the protein CAISVSGGTSYNEQFF.

The rearrangement links TRBV12-5 to TRBJ2-5; D ambiguous. The CDR3 sequence is 14 residues long. In germline, CDR1 is LGHNT, CDR2 FRNRAP. The V end lost 0 bases, the J end lost 2 bases, and 7 bases lay between the germline ends. The DNA for the CDR3 is TGTGCTAGTGGTTTGGTAACCGTACAAGAGACCCAGTACTTC. Translating it yields CASGLVTVQETQYF.

The chain recombines TRBV19 with TRBJ1-2; TRBD1 is a possible D gene (5 bases). Trimming took off 0 bases at V and 8 bases at J, with 16 bases between the two ends. The CDR3 runs 15 residues. Germline CDR1 reads LNHDA; CDR2 reads SQIVND (reference sequence). The CDR3 DNA follows: TGTGCCAGTAGTATAGATAAGGCAGGGAAGTACGGCTACACCTTC. Its translation is CASSIDKAGKYGYTF.

The rearrangement uses TRBV4-2 and TRBJ2-5, with 9 bases that match TRBD2. V lost 0 bases and J lost 2; bases outside the gene matches: 7. The CDR3 length is 17 residues. Germline V gene sequence: CDR1 LGHNA, CDR2 YNFKEQ. The CDR3 coding sequence is TGTGCCAGCAGCCAAGATATGACTAGCGGAGCTCAAGAGACCCAGTACTTC. This encodes CASSQDMTSGAQETQYF.

The rearrangement uses TRBV7-8 and TRBJ2-7; D could derive from TRBD1 or TRBD2 (5 bases each). From germline, CDR1 is SGHVS and CDR2 FQNEAQ. The V end was cut by 5 bases, the J end by 2 bases, with 10 bases between. This CDR3 comprises 13 residues. DNA for the CDR3: TGTGCCAGCAGCGAAGGGACCACCTACGAGCAGTACTTC. This sequence encodes CASSEGTTYEQYF.

This chain links TRBV6-6 with TRBJ1-2; the match to TRBD1 covers 7 bases. The ends lost 6 bases at V and 3 bases at J; junction bases unmatched: 10. The CDR3 is 15 residues long. Germline CDR1 reads MNHNY; CDR2 reads SVGAGI (reference sequence). CDR3 loop: CASRTDRVIDYGYTF. Written as DNA, the CDR3 is TGTGCCAGCAGGACTGACAGGGTCATTGACTATGGCTACACCTTC.

Only one count was recorded for this clone. This rearrangement joins TRBV7-2 to TRBJ2-5; 7 bases are a match to TRBD2. The J segment lost 2 bases and the V segment lost 2 bases, leaving 5 bases of the junction unmatched. There are 15 residues in the CDR3. From germline, CDR1 is SGHTA and CDR2 FQGNSA. CDR3 loop: CASSLRLAAQETQYF. In DNA, the CDR3 is TGTGCCAGCAGCTTACGTCTAGCGGCACAAGAGACCCAGTACTTC.

To note about this clone: The same CDR3 can be traced to other DNA sequences in this sample. The rearrangement uses TRBV6-5 and TRBJ1-5, with a tentative D call TRBD1 (5 bases). This CDR3 spans 15 amino acids. Trimming removed 0 bases from V and 6 bases from J, with 12 bases in between. CDR1 is MNHEY and CDR2 is SVGAGI in the germline V gene. Here the CDR3 DNA reads TGTGCCAGCAGTTACTCTGGGGGGGTCGGTCAGCCCCAGCATTTT. Translation: CASSYSGGVGQPQHF.

V gene TRBV11-2 combines with J gene TRBJ2-2; 7 bases match TRBD1. Germline assignment: CDR1 SGHAT and CDR2 FQNNGV. The CDR3 has 15 residues. V gave up 6 bases and J gave up 7 bases; unmatched junction bases: 11. CDR3 in amino acids: CASSLVDRAGGELFF. Written as DNA, the CDR3 is TGTGCCAGCAGTTTGGTTGACAGGGCGGGCGGGGAGCTGTTTTTT.

The rearrangement joins TRBV30 to TRBJ2-1; 7 positions agree with TRBD2. Germline V gives CDR1 GTSNPN, CDR2 SVGIG (reference sequence). V lost 2 bases to trimming and J lost 8 bases; unmatched junction nucleotides: 9. The CDR3 contains 14 residues. The CDR3 DNA sequence: TGTGCCTGGAGTAAGACTAGCTTGTCCGATGAGCAGTTCTTC. Its translation: CAWSKTSLSDEQFF.

The chain employs TRBV7-9 and TRBJ2-1; 8 bases map to TRBD1. Trimming at V came to 3 bases and at J to 4 bases, leaving 5 bases not matched to a gene. The CDR3 spans 15 residues. Germline V lookup: CDR1 SEHNR, CDR2 FQNEAQ (reference sequence). CDR3: CASSFRDRSYNEQFF. Here the CDR3 DNA reads TGTGCCAGCAGCTTCCGGGACAGGAGTTACAATGAGCAGTTCTTC.

This rearrangement joins TRBV19 to TRBJ1-5; D perhaps matches TRBD1 (5 bases). Germline V lookup: CDR1 LNHDA, CDR2 SQIVND (reference sequence). The germline V and J ends were trimmed by 8 bases and 2 bases, with 16 bases remaining between them. The CDR3 length is 15 residues. The CDR3 is CASSQQAAGNQPQHF. CDR3 DNA sequence: TGTGCCAGTTCCCAACAGGCAGCGGGCAATCAGCCCCAGCATTTT.

V usage is TRBV6-4 and J usage is TRBJ2-3, with D unresolved. CDR3 length equals 13 residues. The germline V gene has CDR1 MRHNA and CDR2 SNTAGT. Deletions cut 4 bases from V and 1 base from J, with 6 bases between. The CDR3 protein is CASSVQGTDTQYF. The DNA of the CDR3 is TGTGCCAGCAGTGTGCAAGGCACAGATACGCAGTATTTT.

The chain is built from TRBV9 and TRBJ1-3; unclear D gene. The V end lost 4 bases, the J end lost 7 bases, and 15 bases lay between the germline ends. CDR1 SGDLS and CDR2 YYNGEE come from the germline V gene. There are 14 residues in the CDR3. CDR3: CASSPLTQVNTIYF. The DNA for the CDR3 is TGTGCCAGCAGCCCTTTGACCCAGGTTAACACCATATATTTT.

The gene calls are TRBV5-3 and TRBJ1-2, with D hard to call. TRBV5-3 is recorded as an ORF, its role being uncertain. The CDR3 is 14 amino acids. V was shortened by 0 bases and J by 0 bases, with 6 bases between the two germline ends. In DNA, the CDR3 is TGTGCCAGAAGCTTGGACGGTACTAACTATGGCTACACCTTC. This gives the protein CARSLDGTNYGYTF.